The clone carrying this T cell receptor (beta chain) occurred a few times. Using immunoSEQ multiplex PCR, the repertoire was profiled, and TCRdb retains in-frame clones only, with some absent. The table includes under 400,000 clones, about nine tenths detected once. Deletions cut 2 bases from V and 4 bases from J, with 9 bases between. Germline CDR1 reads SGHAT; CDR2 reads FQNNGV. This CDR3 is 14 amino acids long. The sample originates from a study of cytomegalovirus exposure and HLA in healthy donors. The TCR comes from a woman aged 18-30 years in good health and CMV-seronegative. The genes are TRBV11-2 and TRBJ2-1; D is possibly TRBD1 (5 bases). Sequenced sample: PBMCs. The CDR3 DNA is TGTGCCAGCAGCTTATTACAGGTATACAATGAGCAGTTCTTC. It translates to CASSLLQVYNEQFF.